The next 25 T cell receptor beta chains were all read from a single sample in a study of tissue T cells after allogeneic stem cell transplantation. Method: immunoSEQ multiplex PCR; TCRdb's copy keeps in-frame clones and lacks some. Altogether about 9,800 clones are present, over 60% being singletons, with the ten largest covering more than 25%. The sample consisted of tissue from the stomach, taken at autopsy. Every receptor here comes from a male donor older than 55 with lung cancer.

The chain employs TRBV27 and TRBJ1-6; D remains ambiguous. There are 14 residues in the CDR3. The V end was cut by 4 bases, the J end by 10 bases, with 14 bases between. Germline lookup yields CDR1 MNHEY and CDR2 SMNVEV (reference sequence). CDR3 amino acids: CASSSNTPGSPLHF. CDR3 bases: TGTGCCAGCAGTTCCAATACTCCTGGGTCACCCCTCCACTTT.

The rearrangement joins TRBV30 to TRBJ2-7, with 8 nucleotides matching TRBD1. Germline assignment: CDR1 GTSNPN and CDR2 SVGIG (reference sequence). Trimming removed 2 bases from V and 7 bases from J; junction bases left unmatched: 10. This CDR3 spans 14 amino acids. The CDR3 sequence: CAWSPKDRVYEQYF. The CDR3, as DNA: TGTGCCTGGAGTCCAAAGGACAGGGTGTATGAGCAGTACTTC.

This chain links TRBV2 with TRBJ2-2; 7 nucleotides line up with TRBD1. CDR1 and CDR2 (germline): SNHLY, FYNNEI. This CDR3 is built from 14 residues. V lost 5 bases to trimming and J lost 6 bases; unmatched junction nucleotides: 6. For the CDR3, the DNA is TGTGCCAGCAGTTTTCTCGACAGGGCCGGGGAGCTGTTTTTT. Translating it yields CASSFLDRAGELFF.

The J gene is TRBJ1-4, the V gene TRBV19; D gene uncertain. Germline V gene sequence: CDR1 LNHDA, CDR2 SQIVND (reference sequence). The CDR3 has 17 amino acids. Trimming took off 3 bases at V and 3 bases at J, with 17 bases between the two ends. The CDR3 sequence: CASSIGSLGWSNEKLFF. The CDR3 DNA follows: TGTGCCAGTAGTATCGGGTCTCTCGGGTGGTCTAATGAAAAACTGTTTTTT.

CDR3 nucleotide sequence: TGCGCCAGCAGTCCGGGACTAGCGCGAAATGAGCAGTTCTTC. Protein product: CASSPGLARNEQFF. The V call is TRBV10-1, the J call TRBJ2-1, with TRBD2 matching over 10 bases. Per germline, CDR1 WNHNN and CDR2 SYGVQD (reference sequence). The CDR3 covers 14 residues. The trim removed 5 bases at V and 7 bases at J, leaving 5 bases unmatched.

The chain has TRBV3-1 (or the pseudogene TRBV3-2) and TRBJ2-7; TRBD2 aligns across 14 bases. Germline V gene sequence: CDR1 LGHDT, CDR2 YNNKEL (reference sequence). V gave up 1 base and J gave up 4 bases; unmatched junction bases: 6. The CDR3 length is 17 residues. Written as DNA, the CDR3 is TGTGCCAGCAGCCAAGGAGGACTAGCGGGAGGCCTTTACGAGCAGTACTTC. Its protein product is CASSQGGLAGGLYEQYF.

The genes are TRBV2 and TRBJ1-3; D ambiguous. Germline CDR1 reads SNHLY; CDR2 reads FYNNEI. CDR3 size: 17 residues. With 4 bases removed from V and 2 bases from J, the gap between germline ends came to 18 bases. CDR3 region: CASSALPPGRAGNTIYF. In nucleotides, the CDR3 is TGTGCCAGCAGTGCCCTCCCCCCGGGGAGGGCTGGAAACACCATATATTTT. The variable domain in full, with the rest retrieved from reference TRBV2 and TRBJ1-3, is EPEVTQTPSHQVTQMGQEVILRCVPISNHLYFYWYRQILGQKVEFLVSFYNNEISEKSEIFDDQFSVERPDGSNFTLKIRSTKLEDSAMYFCASSALPPGRAGNTIYFGEGSWLTVV.

This clone is classed as large. The chain combines TRBV6-6 with TRBJ2-5; either TRBD1 or TRBD2 may supply D (5 bases each). Germline V gene lookup returns CDR1 MNHNY and CDR2 SVGAGI (reference sequence). The CDR3 has 13 residues. Trimming took 6 bases from V and 3 from J, leaving 11 bases between them. In DNA form, the CDR3 reads TGTGCCAGCAGCCCTGGGACCGAAGAGACCCAGTACTTC. Amino acid sequence: CASSPGTEETQYF.

The CDR3 nucleotides are TGTGCCAGCAGCCCCCACAGTGACTATGGCTACACCTTC. This codes for CASSPHSDYGYTF. This rearrangement joins TRBV7-3 to TRBJ1-2, with D uncertain. From germline, CDR1 is SGHTA and CDR2 FQGTGA. Trimming cost V 5 bases and J 3 bases, with 10 bases left between them. CDR3 length: 13 residues.

This clone showed up just once. The genes are TRBV6-1 and TRBJ2-7; a possible D gene is TRBD2 (6 bases). Germline values: CDR1 MNHNS, CDR2 SASEGT. The CDR3 contains 15 residues. V was pared by 3 bases and J by 2 bases, with 14 bases between. In DNA, the CDR3 is TGTGCCAGCAGTGAGTTCACGGGGGAGGCCTACGAGCAGTACTTC. Encoded protein: CASSEFTGEAYEQYF.

The rearrangement links TRBV7-9 to TRBJ1-6; 7 nucleotides line up with TRBD1. Germline assignment: CDR1 SEHNR and CDR2 FQNEAQ (reference sequence). After removal of 5 bases from V and 10 bases from J, the junction contained 14 bases not matched to a gene. This CDR3 region has 16 residues. The CDR3 protein is CASSLSKGAEGSPLHF. Written as DNA, the CDR3 is TGTGCCAGCAGCCTTTCGAAGGGGGCAGAAGGGTCACCCCTCCACTTT.

Only a few counts were recorded for this clone. The chain is built from TRBV12-2 and TRBJ2-3; TRBD2, the table's D call, was not compared with the DNA. TRBV12-2 is shown as a pseudogene. This CDR3 contains 15 residues. The CDR3 DNA is TGTGCAGTTGCAATGGAGGTTACTAGCACAGATACGCAGTATTTT. It is translated as CAVAMEVTSTDTQYF.

This rearrangement joins TRBV2 to TRBJ1-1; a weak D match, TRBD1 (6 bases). Germline V lookup: CDR1 SNHLY, CDR2 FYNNEI. The CDR3 is 13 residues long. V was cut by 5 bases and J by 9 bases, with 16 bases left in between. The CDR3, as DNA: TGTGCCAGCAGTTATGGGACACCCTCCCAAGCTTTCTTT. This codes for CASSYGTPSQAFF.

CDR3: CASSQGFRRGATDTQYF. The CDR3 DNA is TGTGCCAGCAGCCAAGGGTTCCGTCGGGGGGCCACAGATACGCAGTATTTT. The chain links TRBV14 to TRBJ2-3, with D possibly TRBD2 on 7 matching bases. Germline V gene lookup returns CDR1 SGHDN and CDR2 FVKESK. Trimming pared 1 base from V and 2 bases from J, leaving 16 bases between. The CDR3 totals 17 residues.

The chain has TRBV6-5 and TRBJ1-2; possibly TRBD1 for D (5 bases). The CDR3 totals 14 residues. V was shortened by 5 bases and J by 4 bases, with 14 bases between the two germline ends. Germline CDR1 MNHEY, CDR2 SVGAGI. This chain's CDR3 is CASSPDGGAYGYTF. Here the CDR3 DNA reads TGTGCCAGCAGTCCCGACGGCGGGGCCTATGGCTACACCTTC.

The chain carries TRBV6-5 and TRBJ1-1; perhaps TRBD1 as D (6 bases). CDR1 and CDR2 from the germline V gene are MNHEY and SVGAGI. The CDR3 length is 15 residues. V was shortened by 6 bases and J by 1 base, with 15 bases between the two germline ends. CDR3 loop: CASSRGGLGNTEAFF. The CDR3 coding sequence is TGTGCCAGCAGCAGGGGTGGGTTGGGGAACACTGAAGCTTTCTTT.

This clone was counted a single time. The rearrangement links TRBV5-6 to TRBJ2-5, with 8 nucleotides matching TRBD1. The CDR3 totals 12 residues. The germline CDR1 and CDR2 sequences are SGHDT and YYEEEE. V shed 4 bases, J shed 5 bases, and the junction held 1 base outside the gene matches. CDR3 coding DNA: TGTGCCAGCAGCCGGACAGGGGAGACCCAGTACTTC. Its protein is CASSRTGETQYF. Supplemented by reference TRBV5-6 and TRBJ2-5, the full variable domain reads DAGVTQSPTHLIKTRGQQVTLRCSPKSGHDTVSWYQQALGQGPQFIFQYYEEEERQRGNFPDRFSGHQFPNYSSELNVNALLLGDSALYLCASSRTGETQYFGPGTRLLVL.

The chain recombines TRBV14 with TRBJ1-2; tentatively, D is TRBD1 (6 bases). The CDR3 contains 15 residues. V gave up 0 bases and J gave up 7 bases, with 15 bases separating them. CDR1 is SGHDN and CDR2 is FVKESK in the germline V gene. The CDR3 is CASSQERLRGVGYTF. DNA of the CDR3: TGTGCCAGCAGCCAAGAAAGGCTTAGGGGGGTTGGCTACACCTTC.

The chain recombines TRBV9 with TRBJ1-2; TRBD1 is a possible D gene (5 bases). The CDR3 sequence is 17 residues long. V was trimmed by 3 bases and J by 7 bases, leaving 25 bases between them. Looked up from germline, CDR1 is SGDLS and CDR2 is YYNGEE. CDR3 protein: CASSAFSRPSPGGGYTF. Here the CDR3 DNA reads TGTGCCAGCAGCGCCTTTTCCCGACCCAGCCCGGGGGGTGGCTACACCTTC.

J is TRBJ2-7 and V is TRBV7-6; 7 bases line up with TRBD1. Germline loops: CDR1 SGHVS, CDR2 FNYEAQ. CDR3 length: 15 residues. V shed 8 bases, J shed 2 bases, and the junction held 12 bases outside the gene matches. The CDR3 reads CASAGGTGTAYEQYF. CDR3 bases: TGTGCCAGCGCTGGGGGCACCGGGACAGCCTACGAGCAGTACTTC.

The chain uses TRBV15 and TRBJ2-6; D gene ambiguous. The CDR3 sequence is 16 residues long. V was cut by 0 bases and J by 2 bases, with 8 bases left in between. CDR1 and CDR2 from the germline V gene are LNHNV and YYDKDF (reference sequence). The CDR3 is CATSRDRVTGANVLTF. The CDR3 nucleotides are TGTGCCACCAGCAGAGATAGGGTGACTGGGGCCAACGTCCTGACTTTC. Drawing the rest from reference TRBV15 and TRBJ2-6, the complete variable domain is DAMVIQNPRYQVTQFGKPVTLSCSQTLNHNVMYWYQQKSSQAPKLLFHYYDKDFNNEADTPDNFQSRRPNTSFCFLDIRSPGLGDTAMYLCATSRDRVTGANVLTFGAGSRLTVL.

The chain couples TRBV9 to TRBJ1-1; D might be TRBD1 (5 bases). CDR1 is SGDLS and CDR2 is YYNGEE in the germline V gene. CDR3 length equals 16 residues. The V and J ends lost 0 bases and 3 bases respectively, with 15 bases between them. CDR3 coding DNA: TGTGCCAGCAGCGTAGGAGGTCGTGGAGGGGACACTGAAGCTTTCTTT. Its protein is CASSVGGRGGDTEAFF.

V and J are TRBV7-9 and TRBJ2-4, with D perhaps matching TRBD1 (6 bases). The CDR3 has 16 residues. The germline V gene has CDR1 SEHNR and CDR2 FQNEAQ (reference sequence). The ends were cut back, 1 base at V and 6 bases at J, with 16 bases in the middle. For the CDR3, the DNA is TGTGCCAGCAGCTTAGACTATAGGGGCAGGGGAAACATTCAGTACTTC. Its protein is CASSLDYRGRGNIQYF.

This clone showed up just once. The chain couples TRBV4-3 to TRBJ2-1; 10 nucleotides line up with TRBD1. The ends lost 3 bases at V and 7 bases at J; junction bases unmatched: 9. This CDR3 is 16 amino acids long. Germline loops: CDR1 LGHNA, CDR2 YSLEER. This CDR3 reads CASSHARDRGLNEQFF. The CDR3 coding sequence is TGCGCCAGCAGCCACGCCCGGGACAGGGGTTTGAATGAGCAGTTCTTC.

V and J are TRBV28 and TRBJ2-7; the D is unclear. From germline, CDR1 is MDHEN and CDR2 SYDVKM. Trimming stripped 5 bases from V and 5 bases from J, with 16 bases between. The CDR3 contains 14 residues. The CDR3 loop is CASSPLSGYNEQYF. In nucleotides, the CDR3 is TGTGCCAGCAGTCCCCTCAGTGGTTACAACGAGCAGTACTTC. Based on the CDR3 plus reference TRBV28 and TRBJ2-7, the full variable domain is DVKVTQSSRYLVKRTGEKVFLECVQDMDHENMFWYRQDPGLGLRLIYFSYDVKMKEKGDIPEGYSVSREKKERFSLILESASTNQTSMYLCASSPLSGYNEQYFGPGTRLTVT.